This TCR beta chain originates from a study of metastatic and nonmetastatic thyroid tumors. TCRdb re-called the PCR reads via MiXCR. This table holds approximately 58,000 clones, roughly 20% found once. Prior to thyroid surgery, none of the patients had received any treatment. Trimming took off 10 bases at V and 5 bases at J, with 17 bases between the two ends. Germline V gene sequence: CDR1 MRHNA, CDR2 SNTAGT. This CDR3 has 13 residues. Specimen: blood. The sequence was collected from a female donor with papillary thyroid cancer or a benign thyroid nodule (not recorded which). Some clones in this sample may be carry-over from other donors' samples. The chain has TRBV6-4 and TRBJ2-5; possibly TRBD1 or TRBD2 for D (6 bases each). CDR3 in DNA: TGTGCCATCAGGGACACGGAGGGCGAGACCCAGTACTTC. Translated: CAIRDTEGETQYF.